Listed below are T cell receptor beta chains from one sample, sequenced in a study of T-cell memory formation after mild COVID-19. MiXCR, run by TCRdb on the 5' RACE reads, gives a single entry per CDR3 protein. The sample yields about 150,000 distinct CDR3 sequences, about 5.5% seen once. Sequencing used PBMCs or a T cell subset sorted from them (not recorded which). Source of these receptors: an adult woman who had mild COVID-19 (a few samples of this study predate the infection). Cell type and time point are not known. The CDR3 runs from the conserved cysteine through the conserved F or W. A D gene is named only where the DNA matches it firmly. Rows may omit the clone size; those that give it use once, few, many or a size class.

d_call | j_call | clone_size | v_call | cdr3_aa | cdr3_nt
. | TRBJ1-6 | many | TRBV7-9 | CASSLGTYNSPLHF | TGTGCCAGCAGCTTAGGGACCTATAATTCACCCCTCCACTTT
TRBD1 | TRBJ1-1 | few | TRBV6-5 | CASSPAGTGGTEAFF | TGTGCCAGCAGTCCAGCCGGGACAGGGGGGACTGAAGCTTTCTTT
TRBD1 | TRBJ2-4 | . | TRBV5-1 | CASSRQGENIQYF | TGCGCCAGCAGCCGACAGGGTGAAAACATTCAGTACTTC
TRBD1 | TRBJ2-1 | few | TRBV12-3/TRBV12-4 | CASRAEDRWGPGYNEQFF | TGTGCCAGCAGAGCCGAGGACAGGTGGGGGCCCGGCTACAATGAGCAGTTCTTC
. | TRBJ2-1 | many | TRBV20-1 | CSARDGGVSVHEQFF | TGCAGTGCTAGAGACGGTGGGGTTTCGGTCCATGAGCAGTTCTTC
. | TRBJ1-1 | few | TRBV24-1 | CATRAGGSTEAFF | TGTGCCACCAGAGCGGGGGGTAGCACTGAAGCTTTCTTT
TRBD2 | TRBJ2-1 | many | TRBV6-5 | CASSPGLAARNEQFF | TGTGCCAGCAGCCCAGGACTAGCGGCGAGAAATGAGCAGTTCTTC
TRBD2 | TRBJ2-7 | . | TRBV30 | CAWKPLAGRYEQYF | TGTGCCTGGAAACCTCTAGCGGGTCGTTACGAGCAGTACTTC
TRBD1 | TRBJ2-7 | . | TRBV18 | CASSPPGQEYEQYF | TGTGCCAGCTCACCACCAGGACAGGAATACGAGCAGTACTTC
. | TRBJ2-7 | many | TRBV12-3/TRBV12-4 | CASSSGTTSYEQYF | TGTGCCAGCAGTTCCGGGACAACCTCCTACGAGCAGTACTTC
. | TRBJ2-3 | . | TRBV7-3 | CASSPQPGPYTDTQYF | TGTGCCAGCAGCCCGCAGCCCGGCCCTTACACAGATACGCAGTATTTT
. | TRBJ1-2 | many | TRBV5-1 | CASSLATGQIHGYTF | TGCGCCAGCAGCTTGGCTACGGGGCAAATACATGGCTACACCTTC
. | TRBJ1-2 | few | TRBV19 | CASSPGAPVFYGYTF | TGTGCCAGTAGTCCCGGGGCACCTGTTTTCTATGGCTACACCTTC
TRBD1 | TRBJ2-7 | many | TRBV6-6 | CASLRDRGFSYEQYF | TGTGCCAGCCTTCGCGACAGGGGGTTCTCCTACGAGCAGTACTTC
. | TRBJ2-5 | few | TRBV23-1 | CASSPLRAPGETQYF | TGCGCCAGCAGCCCCCTCCGGGCCCCGGGAGAGACCCAGTACTTC
. | TRBJ2-7 | once | TRBV5-1 | CASSPLGLGGRGYEQYF | TGCGCCAGCAGCCCGCTAGGATTAGGGGGGCGCGGGTACGAGCAGTACTTC
TRBD1 | TRBJ1-1 | many | TRBV30 | CAWSVNRGTEAFF | TGTGCCTGGAGCGTTAACAGGGGAACTGAAGCTTTCTTT
. | TRBJ2-7 | few | TRBV5-6 | CASSLVGDTGNSLYEQYF | TGTGCCAGCAGCTTAGTCGGTGACACAGGGAACTCACTCTACGAGCAGTACTTC
. | TRBJ1-1 | . | TRBV12-3/TRBV12-4 | CASSSVPHEAFF | TGTGCCAGCAGTTCGGTACCCCACGAGGCTTTCTTT
TRBD1 | TRBJ1-1 | many | TRBV7-2 | CASSLALERGRNTEAFF | TGTGCCAGCAGCTTAGCGCTTGAAAGGGGGCGGAACACTGAAGCTTTCTTT
. | TRBJ2-1 | . | TRBV12-3/TRBV12-4 | CASTQTRRINNEQFF | TGTGCCAGCACCCAGACTAGAAGGATTAACAATGAGCAGTTCTTC
. | TRBJ1-2 | . | TRBV9 | CASSVESGYRYGYTF | TGTGCCAGCAGCGTAGAATCCGGGTATCGCTATGGCTACACCTTC
. | TRBJ2-3 | few | TRBV20-1 | CSARGDTQYF | TGCAGTGCTAGAGGGGATACGCAGTATTTT
. | TRBJ1-5 | many | TRBV30 | CAWTTSDRTNQPQHF | TGTGCCTGGACCACCTCCGACAGGACCAATCAGCCCCAGCATTTT
TRBD2 | TRBJ2-7 | many | TRBV5-1 | CASSLSAGGLEQYF | TGCGCCAGCAGCTTGTCGGCGGGGGGTCTCGAGCAGTACTTC
. | TRBJ2-3 | many | TRBV29-1 | CSVERRRASTDTQYF | TGCAGCGTTGAACGGAGGCGTGCTAGCACAGATACGCAGTATTTT
. | TRBJ2-1 | many | TRBV3-1 | CASSSGMGVGYNEQFF | TGTGCCAGCAGCTCAGGTATGGGGGTTGGCTACAATGAGCAGTTCTTC
TRBD1 | TRBJ2-2 | many | TRBV7-2 | CASSLAGTGTSGELFF | TGTGCCAGCAGCTTAGCAGGGACAGGGACCTCCGGGGAGCTGTTTTTT
. | TRBJ1-5 | few | TRBV12-3/TRBV12-4 | CASSTFGQGRSNQPQHF | TGTGCCAGCAGTACCTTCGGGCAGGGAAGAAGCAATCAGCCCCAGCATTTT
. | TRBJ2-7 | few | TRBV20-1 | CSARDLTAAQYF | TGCAGTGCTAGAGATTTAACAGCGGCGCAGTACTTC
TRBD2 | TRBJ2-1 | few | TRBV5-1 | CASSRSTSGARFF | TGCGCCAGCAGTCGTTCCACTAGCGGGGCTAGATTCTTC
TRBD2 | TRBJ2-1 | few | TRBV27 | CASSSTSGPYNEQFF | TGTGCCAGCAGTTCGACTAGCGGACCCTACAATGAGCAGTTCTTC
. | TRBJ1-1 | . | TRBV5-1 | CASSAPQEMNTEAFF | TGCGCCAGCAGCGCCCCACAGGAGATGAACACTGAAGCTTTCTTT
TRBD1 | TRBJ2-3 | . | TRBV6-2/TRBV6-3 | CASSPRTGRGDTQYF | TGTGCCAGCAGCCCTCGGACAGGTCGGGGAGATACGCAGTATTTT
. | TRBJ2-3 | few | TRBV7-2 | CASSFGTSDTQYF | TGTGCCAGCAGCTTCGGGACTTCAGATACGCAGTATTTT
TRBD1 | TRBJ2-7 | few | TRBV12-3/TRBV12-4 | CASSFEDRGPYEQYF | TGTGCCAGCAGTTTTGAGGACAGGGGGCCCTACGAGCAGTACTTC
. | TRBJ1-2 | . | TRBV3-1 | CASSLDTIRSYGYTF | TGTGCCAGCAGCCTAGACACAATACGAAGCTATGGCTACACCTTC
. | TRBJ2-7 | many | TRBV7-2 | CASSPNGYDYEQYF | TGTGCCAGCAGCCCCAATGGGTACGACTACGAGCAGTACTTC
. | TRBJ1-4 | . | TRBV7-2 | CASRRSGSTNEKLFF | TGTGCCAGCAGGCGGTCAGGTTCAACTAATGAAAAACTGTTTTTT
. | TRBJ2-2 | few | TRBV12-3/TRBV12-4 | CASSLWPGELFF | TGTGCCAGCAGTTTATGGCCCGGGGAGCTGTTTTTT
TRBD1 | TRBJ1-6 | many | TRBV20-1 | CSAKRDRARSPLHF | TGCAGTGCGAAACGGGACAGGGCGCGATCACCCCTCCACTTT
. | TRBJ2-3 | many | TRBV7-2 | CASSFGRITDTQYF | TGTGCCAGCAGCTTTGGACGGATCACAGATACGCAGTATTTT
. | TRBJ2-1 | once | TRBV12-5 | CASGLEVVGGQFF | TGTGCTAGTGGTTTGGAGGTCGTGGGCGGGCAGTTCTTC
TRBD1 | TRBJ2-2 | few | TRBV5-1 | CASSLNGQGKTGELFF | TGCGCCAGCAGCTTAAACGGACAGGGGAAAACCGGGGAGCTGTTTTTT
TRBD2 | TRBJ2-1 | . | TRBV5-1 | CASSLGTSVAYNEQFF | TGCGCCAGCAGCTTGGGGACTAGCGTGGCTTACAATGAGCAGTTCTTC
. | TRBJ2-3 | . | TRBV18 | CASSQGRSTDTQYF | TGTGCCAGCTCACAGGGACGGAGCACAGATACGCAGTATTTT
. | TRBJ2-1 | many | TRBV15 | CATGAMSGPYNEQFF | TGTGCCACCGGGGCTATGAGCGGCCCCTACAATGAGCAGTTCTTC
. | TRBJ2-3 | many | TRBV7-3 | CASSLSAEDTQYF | TGTGCCAGCAGCTTATCAGCGGAGGATACGCAGTATTTT
. | TRBJ2-5 | medium-sized | TRBV12-3/TRBV12-4 | CASSLGETQYF | TGCGCCAGCAGCTTGGGGGAGACCCAGTACTTC
TRBD1 | TRBJ2-7 | many | TRBV27 | CASRGGGFYEQYF | TGTGCCAGCCGAGGGGGCGGGTTCTACGAGCAGTACTTC
. | TRBJ1-5 | many | TRBV20-1 | CSAVRGPSNQPQHF | TGCAGTGCGGTAAGGGGTCCAAGCAATCAGCCCCAGCATTTT
. | TRBJ2-2 | few | TRBV9 | CASSTGTSNTGELFF | TGTGCCAGCAGCACGGGGACTTCTAACACCGGGGAGCTGTTTTTT
. | TRBJ2-5 | many | TRBV12-3/TRBV12-4 | CASRLRGPIETQYF | TGTGCCAGCAGGTTACGGGGCCCAATAGAGACCCAGTACTTC
. | TRBJ2-1 | . | TRBV9 | CASSLGGAEQGKRASSYNEQFF | TGTGCCAGCAGCTTGGGTGGGGCGGAACAGGGCAAGCGGGCGAGCTCCTACAATGAGCAGTTCTTC
. | TRBJ1-2 | many | TRBV7-9 | CASSREAYGYTF | TGTGCCAGCAGCCGCGAGGCCTATGGCTACACCTTC